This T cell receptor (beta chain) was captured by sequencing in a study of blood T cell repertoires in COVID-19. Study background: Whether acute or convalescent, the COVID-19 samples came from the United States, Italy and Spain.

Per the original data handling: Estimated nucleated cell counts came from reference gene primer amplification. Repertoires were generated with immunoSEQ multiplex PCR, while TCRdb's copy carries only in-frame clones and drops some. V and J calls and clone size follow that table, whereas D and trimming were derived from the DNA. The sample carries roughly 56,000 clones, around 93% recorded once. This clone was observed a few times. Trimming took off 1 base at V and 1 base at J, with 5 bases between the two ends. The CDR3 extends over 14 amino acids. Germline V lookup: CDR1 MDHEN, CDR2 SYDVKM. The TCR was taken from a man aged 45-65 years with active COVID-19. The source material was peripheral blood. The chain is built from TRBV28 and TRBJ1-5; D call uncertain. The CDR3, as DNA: TGTGCCAGCAGTTTATCCCCGAGCAATCAGCCCCAGCATTTT. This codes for CASSLSPSNQPQHF. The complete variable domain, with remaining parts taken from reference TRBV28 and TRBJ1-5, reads DVKVTQSSRYLVKRTGEKVFLECVQDMDHENMFWYRQDPGLGLRLIYFSYDVKMKEKGDIPEGYSVSREKKERFSLILESASTNQTSMYLCASSLSPSNQPQHFGDGTRLSIL.